This TCR beta chain was identified in a study of identical twins. This CDR3 comprises 15 residues. Trimming took 7 bases from V and 5 from J, leaving 17 bases between them. This clonotype was seen many times. Using its own MiXCR run on the 5' RACE reads, TCRdb lists one record per CDR3 protein. The data hold some 690,000 distinct CDR3 sequences, with over 20% observed a single time. A further study also used this sample, focusing on T cells expressing NK-cell markers.

The sample taken for sequencing was PBMCs. This clonotype was obtained from a woman between 18 and 30 years old in good health. The chain has TRBV12-3 or TRBV12-4 and TRBJ2-2, with D perhaps matching TRBD1 or TRBD2 (6 bases each). The CDR3 DNA reads as TGTGCCAGCAACCGTCGGGGGCCGGGGACCGGGGAGCTGTTTTTT. Translation gives CASNRRGPGTGELFF.